This T cell receptor (beta chain) was recovered during a study of CXCR3-negative and CXCR3-positive naive CD8 T cells. Findings and limits, study-wide: Naive cells positive for CXCR3 carried more hydrophobic TRB CDR3s than CXCR3-negative ones.

The CDR3 runs to 17 residues. The germline V gene has CDR1 SEHNR and CDR2 FQNEAQ (reference sequence). It was by 5' RACE with UMI labels that the TRB cDNA libraries were prepared. Reanalyzing the 5' RACE reads, TCRdb keeps one entry per CDR3 protein, without DNA. Here the sample table reports 150,000 or so distinct CDR3 sequences. The sorter processed each CD8+ T cell subset in triplicate at roughly 300,000 cells apiece. Those CD8+ T cells considered naive were CD45RO-CCR7+CD27+CD95-. Worth noting for this clonotype: Antigen: not known.

The TCR comes from a human donor in good health. Some clones in this sample may be carry-over from other donors' samples. This rearrangement joins TRBV7-9 to TRBJ2-1; TCRdb designates TRBD1, a call that cannot be tested without DNA. Sequencing was performed on naive CXCR3- CD8+ T cells from blood. As for subset: CD45RO-CCR7+CD27+CD95- naive CD8+ T cells lacking CXCR3 (TNR3-). The CDR3 protein is CASSHRGLTEQDNEQFF.